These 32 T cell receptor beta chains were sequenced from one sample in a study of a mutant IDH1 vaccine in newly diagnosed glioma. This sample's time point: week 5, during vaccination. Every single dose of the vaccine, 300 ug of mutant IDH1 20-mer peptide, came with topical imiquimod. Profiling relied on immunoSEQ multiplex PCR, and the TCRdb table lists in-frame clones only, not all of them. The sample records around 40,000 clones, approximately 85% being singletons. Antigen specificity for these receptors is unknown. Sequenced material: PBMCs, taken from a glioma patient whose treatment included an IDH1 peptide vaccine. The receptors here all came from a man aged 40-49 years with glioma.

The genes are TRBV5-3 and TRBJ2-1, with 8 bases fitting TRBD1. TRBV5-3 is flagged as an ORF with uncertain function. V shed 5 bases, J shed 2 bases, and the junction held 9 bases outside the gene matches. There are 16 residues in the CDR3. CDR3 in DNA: TGTGCCAGAAGTTACTCCGGACAGGGCGCCTACAATGAGCAGTTCTTC. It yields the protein CARSYSGQGAYNEQFF.

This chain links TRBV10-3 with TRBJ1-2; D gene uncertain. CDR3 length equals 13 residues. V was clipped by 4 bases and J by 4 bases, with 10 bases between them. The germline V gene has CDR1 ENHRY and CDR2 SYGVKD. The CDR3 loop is CAISALVGYGYTF. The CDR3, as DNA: TGTGCCATCAGTGCCCTAGTTGGCTATGGCTACACCTTC.

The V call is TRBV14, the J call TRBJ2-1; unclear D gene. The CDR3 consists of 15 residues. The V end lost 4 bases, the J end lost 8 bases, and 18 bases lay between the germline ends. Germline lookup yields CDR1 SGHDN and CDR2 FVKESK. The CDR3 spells CASSPQRVTWDEQFF. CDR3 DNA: TGTGCCAGCAGCCCCCAACGGGTAACTTGGGATGAGCAGTTCTTC.

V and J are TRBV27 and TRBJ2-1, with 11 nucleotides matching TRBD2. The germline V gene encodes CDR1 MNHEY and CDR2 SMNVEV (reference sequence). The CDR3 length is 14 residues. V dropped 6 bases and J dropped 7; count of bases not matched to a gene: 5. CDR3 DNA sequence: TGTGCCAGCAGATCACTAGCGGGAGTAAATGAGCAGTTCTTC. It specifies CASRSLAGVNEQFF.

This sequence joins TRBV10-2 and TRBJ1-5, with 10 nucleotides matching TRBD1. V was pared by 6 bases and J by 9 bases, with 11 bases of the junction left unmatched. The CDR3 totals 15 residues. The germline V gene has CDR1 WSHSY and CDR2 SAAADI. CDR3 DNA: TGCGCCAGCAGACGGGGACAGGGGCCTGGGGTGCCCCAGCATTTT. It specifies CASRRGQGPGVPQHF.

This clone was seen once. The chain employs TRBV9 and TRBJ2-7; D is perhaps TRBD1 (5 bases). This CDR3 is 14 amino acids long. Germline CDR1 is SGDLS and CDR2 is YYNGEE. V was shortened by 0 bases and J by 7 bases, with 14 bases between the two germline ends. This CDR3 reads CASSVAAQGLEQYF. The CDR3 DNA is TGTGCCAGCAGCGTAGCGGCCCAGGGATTAGAGCAGTACTTC.

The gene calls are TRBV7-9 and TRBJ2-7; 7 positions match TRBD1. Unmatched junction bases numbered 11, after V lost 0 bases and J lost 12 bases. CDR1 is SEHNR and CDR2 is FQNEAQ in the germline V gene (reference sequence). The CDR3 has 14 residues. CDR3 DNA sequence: TGTGCCAGCAGCTTAGCGGGACGTGGGACAGAAGGGTACTTC. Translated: CASSLAGRGTEGYF. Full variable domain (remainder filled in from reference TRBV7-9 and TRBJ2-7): DTGVSQNPRHKITKRGQNVTFRCDPISEHNRLYWYRQTLGQGPEFLTYFQNEAQLEKSRLLSDRFSAERPKGSFSTLEIQRTEQGDSAMYLCASSLAGRGTEGYFGPGTRLTVT.

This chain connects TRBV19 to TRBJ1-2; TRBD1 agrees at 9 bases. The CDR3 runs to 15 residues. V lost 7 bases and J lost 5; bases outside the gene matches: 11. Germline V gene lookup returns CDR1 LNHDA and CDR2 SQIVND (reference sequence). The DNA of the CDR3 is TGTGCCAGTACTCCGGGACAGGGAATTCGGTATGGCTACACCTTC. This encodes CASTPGQGIRYGYTF.

Here the CDR3 reads CASSTGGADEQFF. In nucleotides, the CDR3 is TGTGCCAGCAGTACGGGGGGGGCCGATGAGCAGTTCTTC. The V call is TRBV6-5, the J call TRBJ2-1, with 8 bases lining up with TRBD2. Germline V gene sequence: CDR1 MNHEY, CDR2 SVGAGI. The J segment lost 8 bases and the V segment lost 5 bases, leaving 5 bases of the junction unmatched. The CDR3 totals 13 residues.

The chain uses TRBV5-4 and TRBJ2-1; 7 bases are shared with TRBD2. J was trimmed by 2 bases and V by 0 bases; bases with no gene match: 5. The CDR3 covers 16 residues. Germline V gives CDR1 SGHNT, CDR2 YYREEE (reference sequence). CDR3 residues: CASSLVASGTYNEQFF. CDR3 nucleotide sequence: TGTGCCAGCAGCTTGGTAGCTAGCGGTACCTACAATGAGCAGTTCTTC.

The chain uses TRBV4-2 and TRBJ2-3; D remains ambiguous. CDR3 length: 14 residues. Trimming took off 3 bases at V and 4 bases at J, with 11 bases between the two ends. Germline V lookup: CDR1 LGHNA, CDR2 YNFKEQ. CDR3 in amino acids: CASSQDAPPDTQYF. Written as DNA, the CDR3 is TGTGCCAGCAGCCAGGATGCGCCCCCAGATACGCAGTATTTT.

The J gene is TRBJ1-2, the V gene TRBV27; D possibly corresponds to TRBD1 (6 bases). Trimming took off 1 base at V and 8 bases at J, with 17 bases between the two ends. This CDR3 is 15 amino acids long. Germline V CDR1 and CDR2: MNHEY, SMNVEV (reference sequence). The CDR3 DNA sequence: TGTGCCAGCAGTTTATTGTGGGGGCCTTGGGGCGGCTACACCTTC. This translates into CASSLLWGPWGGYTF.

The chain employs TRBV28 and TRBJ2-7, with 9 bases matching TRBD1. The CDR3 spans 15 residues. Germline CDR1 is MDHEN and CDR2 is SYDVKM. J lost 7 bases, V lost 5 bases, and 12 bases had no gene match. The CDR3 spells CASSPMGQGPREQYF. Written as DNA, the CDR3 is TGTGCCAGCAGTCCGATGGGACAGGGTCCCCGGGAGCAGTACTTC.

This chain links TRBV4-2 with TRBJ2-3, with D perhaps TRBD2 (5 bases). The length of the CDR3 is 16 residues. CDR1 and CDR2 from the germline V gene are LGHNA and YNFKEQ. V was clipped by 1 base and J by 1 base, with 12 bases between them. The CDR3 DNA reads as TGTGCCAGCAGCCAAGTATCAGCGGAAGGCACAGATACGCAGTATTTT. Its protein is CASSQVSAEGTDTQYF.

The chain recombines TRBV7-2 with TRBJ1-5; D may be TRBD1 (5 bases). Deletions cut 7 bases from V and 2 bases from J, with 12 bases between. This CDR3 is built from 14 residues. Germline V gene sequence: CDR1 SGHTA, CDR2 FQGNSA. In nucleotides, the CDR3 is TGTGCCAGCACCACCGGGGGGGGCAATCAGCCCCAGCATTTT. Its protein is CASTTGGGNQPQHF. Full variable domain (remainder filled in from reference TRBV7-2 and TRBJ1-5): GAGVSQSPSNKVTEKGKDVELRCDPISGHTALYWYRQSLGQGLEFLIYFQGNSAPDKSGLPSDRFSAERTGGSVSTLTIQRTQQEDSAVYLCASTTGGGNQPQHFGDGTRLSIL.

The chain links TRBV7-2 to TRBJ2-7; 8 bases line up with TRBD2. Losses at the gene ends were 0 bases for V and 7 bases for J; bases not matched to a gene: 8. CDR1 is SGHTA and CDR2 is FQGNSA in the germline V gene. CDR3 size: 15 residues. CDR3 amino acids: CASSLALAGRSEQYF. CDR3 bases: TGTGCCAGCAGCTTAGCTCTAGCGGGCCGAAGTGAGCAGTACTTC.

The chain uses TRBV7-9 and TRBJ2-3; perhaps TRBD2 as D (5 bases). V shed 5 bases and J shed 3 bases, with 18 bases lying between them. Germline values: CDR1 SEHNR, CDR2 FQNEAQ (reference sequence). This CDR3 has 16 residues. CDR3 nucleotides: TGTGCCAGCAGCGACCGGGAAGGGTGGGGTACAGATACGCAGTATTTT. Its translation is CASSDREGWGTDTQYF.

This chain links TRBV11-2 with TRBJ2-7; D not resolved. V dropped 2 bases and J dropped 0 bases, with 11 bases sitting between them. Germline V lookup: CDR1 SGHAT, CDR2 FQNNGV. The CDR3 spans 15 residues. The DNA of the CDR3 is TGTGCCAGCAGCTTACATCCAGGTAACTCCTACGAGCAGTACTTC. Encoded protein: CASSLHPGNSYEQYF.

CDR3 bases: TGCGCCAGCAGCCAAGCTAGGGGGGAGTACGAGCAGTACTTC. It is translated as CASSQARGEYEQYF. The V and J genes are TRBV4-3 and TRBJ2-7; D is perhaps TRBD1 or TRBD2 (6 bases each). The germline gives CDR1 LGHNA, CDR2 YSLEER. This CDR3 spans 14 amino acids. Trimming shortened V by 1 base and J by 4 bases, and 11 bases separated the two germline ends.

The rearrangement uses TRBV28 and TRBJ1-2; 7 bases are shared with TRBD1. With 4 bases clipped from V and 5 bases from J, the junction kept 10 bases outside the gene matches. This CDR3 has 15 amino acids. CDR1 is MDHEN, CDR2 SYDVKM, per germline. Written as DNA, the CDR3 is TGTGCCAGCAGTTCCGGGACAGCCTTTTGGTATGGCTACACCTTC. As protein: CASSSGTAFWYGYTF.

CDR3 region: CASSSDRGGSYNEQFF. CDR3 DNA: TGTGCCAGCAGCTCGGACAGGGGGGGCTCCTACAATGAGCAGTTCTTC. V usage is TRBV11-2 and J usage is TRBJ2-1, with 10 bases lining up with TRBD1. The CDR3 loop spans 16 amino acids. Trimming took 4 bases from V and 0 from J; bases not matched to a gene: 3. CDR1 SGHAT and CDR2 FQNNGV come from the germline V gene. The full variable domain, with the rest looked up from reference TRBV11-2 and TRBJ2-1, is EAGVAQSPRYKIIEKRQSVAFWCNPISGHATLYWYQQILGQGPKLLIQFQNNGVVDDSQLPKDRFSAERLKGVDSTLKIQPAKLEDSAVYLCASSSDRGGSYNEQFFGPGTRLTVL.

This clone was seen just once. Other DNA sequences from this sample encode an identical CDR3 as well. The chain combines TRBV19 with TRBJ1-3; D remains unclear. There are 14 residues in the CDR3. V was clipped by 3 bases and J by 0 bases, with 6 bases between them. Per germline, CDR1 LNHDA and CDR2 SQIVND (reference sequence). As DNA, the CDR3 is TGTGCCAGTAGTATTGGGTTCTCTGGAAACACCATATATTTT. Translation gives CASSIGFSGNTIYF.

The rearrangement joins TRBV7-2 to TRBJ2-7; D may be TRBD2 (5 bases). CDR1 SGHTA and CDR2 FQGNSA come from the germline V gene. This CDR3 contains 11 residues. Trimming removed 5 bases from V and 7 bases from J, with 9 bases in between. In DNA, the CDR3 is TGTGCCAGCAGCCTGACGGGGGAGCAGTACTTC. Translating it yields CASSLTGEQYF.

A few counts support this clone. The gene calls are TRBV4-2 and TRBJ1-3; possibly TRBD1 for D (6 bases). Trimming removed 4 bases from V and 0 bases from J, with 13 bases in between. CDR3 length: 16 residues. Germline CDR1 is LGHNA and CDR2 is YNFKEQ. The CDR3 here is CASSPSTGASGNTIYF. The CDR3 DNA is TGTGCCAGCAGCCCTTCGACAGGAGCCTCTGGAAACACCATATATTTT.

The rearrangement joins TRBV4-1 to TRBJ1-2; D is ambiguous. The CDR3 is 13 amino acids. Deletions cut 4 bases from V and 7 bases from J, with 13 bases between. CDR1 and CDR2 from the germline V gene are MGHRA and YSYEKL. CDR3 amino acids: CASSPLQDAGYTF. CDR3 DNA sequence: TGCGCCAGCAGCCCCCTGCAGGACGCTGGCTACACCTTC.

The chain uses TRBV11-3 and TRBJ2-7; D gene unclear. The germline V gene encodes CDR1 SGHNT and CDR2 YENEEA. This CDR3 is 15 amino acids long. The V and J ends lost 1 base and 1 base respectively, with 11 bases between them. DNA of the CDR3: TGTGCCAGCAGCTTAGGGCAAGGAAGTTCCTACGAGCAGTACTTC. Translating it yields CASSLGQGSSYEQYF.

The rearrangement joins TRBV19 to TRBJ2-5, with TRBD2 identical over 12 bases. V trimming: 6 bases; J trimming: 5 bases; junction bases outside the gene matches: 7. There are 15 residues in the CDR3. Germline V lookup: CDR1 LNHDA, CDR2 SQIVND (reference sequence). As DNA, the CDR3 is TGTGCCAGTAGGACTAGCGGGGGAAGGGGGGAGACCCAGTACTTC. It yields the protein CASRTSGGRGETQYF.

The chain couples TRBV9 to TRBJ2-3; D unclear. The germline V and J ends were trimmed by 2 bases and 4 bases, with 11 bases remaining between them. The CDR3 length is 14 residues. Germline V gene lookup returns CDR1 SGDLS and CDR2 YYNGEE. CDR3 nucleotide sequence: TGTGCCAGCAGCGTTAAGGGTGCGGCAGATACGCAGTATTTT. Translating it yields CASSVKGAADTQYF. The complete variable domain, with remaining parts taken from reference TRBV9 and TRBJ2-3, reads DSGVTQTPKHLITATGQRVTLRCSPRSGDLSVYWYQQSLDQGLQFLIQYYNGEERAKGNILERFSAQQFPDLHSELNLSSLELGDSALYFCASSVKGAADTQYFGPGTRLTVL.

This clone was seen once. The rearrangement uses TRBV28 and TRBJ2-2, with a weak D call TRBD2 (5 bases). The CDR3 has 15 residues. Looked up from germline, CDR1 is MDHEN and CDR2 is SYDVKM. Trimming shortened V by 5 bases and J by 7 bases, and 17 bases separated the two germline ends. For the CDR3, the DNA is TGTGCCAGCAGTCTACGACGAGGGTTTCTCGGGGAGCTGTTTTTT. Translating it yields CASSLRRGFLGELFF.

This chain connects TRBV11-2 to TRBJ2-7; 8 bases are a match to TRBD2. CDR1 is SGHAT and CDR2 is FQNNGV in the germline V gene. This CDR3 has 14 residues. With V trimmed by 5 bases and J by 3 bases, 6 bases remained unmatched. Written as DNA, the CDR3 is TGTGCCAGCAGCGCAACGGGGGGGTACTACGAGCAGTACTTC. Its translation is CASSATGGYYEQYF.

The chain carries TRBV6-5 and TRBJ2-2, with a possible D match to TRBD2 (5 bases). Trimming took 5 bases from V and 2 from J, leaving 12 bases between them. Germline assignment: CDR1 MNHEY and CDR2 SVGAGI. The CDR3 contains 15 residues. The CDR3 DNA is TGTGCCAGCAGTAGGACGGGATCAAACACCGGGGAGCTGTTTTTT. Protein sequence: CASSRTGSNTGELFF.

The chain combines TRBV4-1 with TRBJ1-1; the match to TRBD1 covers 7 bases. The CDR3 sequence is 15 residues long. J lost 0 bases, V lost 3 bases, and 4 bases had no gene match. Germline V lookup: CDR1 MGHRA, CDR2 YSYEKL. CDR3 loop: CASSQRQGLNTEAFF. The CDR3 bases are TGCGCCAGCAGCCAGCGACAGGGACTGAACACTGAAGCTTTCTTT.